The rows below give T cell receptor beta chains drawn from one sample of a study of blood T cell repertoires in COVID-19. Using immunoSEQ multiplex PCR, the repertoire was profiled, and TCRdb retains in-frame clones only, with some absent. The sample has 200,000 to 300,000 clones; approximately 85% are singletons. The sequencing input was peripheral blood. The receptors stem from a man between 50 and 59 years old with COVID-19, enrolled during active disease. CDR3s include the opening cysteine and the closing phenylalanine or tryptophan. The D gene is left open where the match is weak. Part of the rows lack a size; the others show once, few, many or a class for expanded clones.

J,V,D,size,CDR3,DNA
TRBJ1-3,TRBV5-5,NA,NA,CASSSLDRGNTIYF,TGTGCCAGCAGCTCGTTGGACAGAGGAAACACCATATATTTT
TRBJ1-2,TRBV4-3,TRBD1,NA,CASSQHNRGQGGYTF,TGCGCCAGCAGTCAACATAACAGGGGGCAGGGTGGCTACACCTTC
TRBJ2-7,TRBV5-1,NA,NA,CASSRGGTEFTYEQYF,TGCGCCAGCAGCAGAGGGGGGACAGAGTTTACCTACGAGCAGTACTTC
TRBJ2-2,TRBV6-2/TRBV6-3,NA,NA,CASSYVRATGELFF,TGTGCCAGCAGTTACGTCAGGGCCACCGGGGAGCTGTTTTTT
TRBJ2-7,TRBV21-1,NA,NA,CASSKITRQGPYEQYF,TGTGCCAGCAGCAAAATTACCCGACAGGGTCCCTACGAGCAGTACTTC
TRBJ1-1,TRBV7-2,NA,NA,CASSLGRNTEAFF,TGTGCCAGCAGCTTAGGCAGGAACACTGAAGCTTTCTTT
TRBJ2-7,TRBV15,NA,NA,CATSRHSYEQYF,TGTGCCACCAGCCGGCACAGCTACGAGCAGTACTTC
TRBJ2-1,TRBV5-1,NA,NA,CASSLDGGPAREQFF,TGCGCCAGCAGCTTGGACGGGGGTCCCGCGCGGGAGCAGTTCTTC
TRBJ2-7,TRBV29-1,NA,NA,CSVDSGSSYEQYF,TGCAGCGTTGATAGCGGAAGCTCCTACGAGCAGTACTTC
TRBJ2-7,TRBV30,NA,NA,CAWRRSGSAYEQYF,TGTGCCTGGAGGCGGTCTGGCAGTGCCTACGAGCAGTACTTC
TRBJ2-7,TRBV7-3,NA,NA,CASSLGVGVEQYF,TGTGCCAGCAGCTTAGGTGTAGGGGTCGAGCAGTACTTC
TRBJ2-7,TRBV13,NA,NA,CASSPYGGNYEQYF,TGTGCCAGCAGCCCCTACGGGGGAAACTACGAGCAGTACTTC
TRBJ1-5,TRBV18,NA,NA,CASSPQGDQPQHF,TGTGCCAGCTCACCTCAGGGCGATCAGCCCCAGCATTTT
TRBJ1-2,TRBV4-3,NA,few,CASSPAARGNYGYTF,TGCGCCAGCAGCCCGGCCGCCAGGGGCAACTATGGCTACACCTTC
TRBJ1-6,TRBV30,NA,NA,CACRAGSSYNSPLHF,TGTGCCTGCCGAGCCGGGAGCTCCTATAATTCACCCCTCCACTTT
TRBJ2-7,TRBV30,NA,NA,CAWSVLGPGGEQYF,TGTGCCTGGAGTGTACTCGGTCCGGGCGGGGAGCAGTACTTC
TRBJ2-5,TRBV11-2,NA,NA,CASSLGNQDRQETQYF,TGTGCCAGCAGCTTAGGCAACCAGGACAGACAAGAGACCCAGTACTTC
TRBJ2-7,TRBV19,TRBD1,NA,CASSSGTGGSYEQYF,TGTGCCAGTAGTTCCGGGACAGGGGGTTCCTACGAGCAGTACTTC
TRBJ2-7,TRBV7-6,TRBD2,once,CASSLKAGQTYEQYF,TGTGCCAGCAGCTTGAAAGCGGGGCAAACCTACGAGCAGTACTTC
TRBJ2-3,TRBV19,TRBD2,NA,CASSIDRTSGTDTQYF,TGTGCCAGTAGTATAGATCGTACTAGCGGGACAGATACGCAGTATTTT
TRBJ1-1,TRBV7-9,NA,NA,CASSLGGGSGTEAFF,TGTGCCAGCAGCTTAGGTGGAGGGTCGGGCACTGAAGCTTTCTTT
TRBJ1-4,TRBV10-2,TRBD1,few,CASGFFQGAREKLFF,TGCGCCAGCGGATTCTTCCAGGGGGCGCGAGAAAAACTGTTTTTT
TRBJ2-7,TRBV9,TRBD1,NA,CASSAGTAYEQYF,TGTGCCAGCAGCGCGGGGACAGCCTACGAGCAGTACTTC
TRBJ1-1,TRBV5-1,NA,NA,CASSSVGGTTNTEAFF,TGCGCCAGCAGCTCCGTGGGAGGCACCACGAACACTGAAGCTTTCTTT
TRBJ1-2,TRBV7-9,TRBD1,NA,CASSSTGGARWGYTF,TGTGCCAGCAGCTCGACAGGGGGCGCACGGTGGGGCTACACCTTC
TRBJ2-3,TRBV3-1/TRBV3-2,NA,NA,CASSQGQIPTDTQYF,TGTGCCAGCAGCCAAGGACAGATCCCCACAGATACGCAGTATTTT
TRBJ2-3,TRBV10-3,TRBD2,NA,CAISNGGGTDTQYF,TGTGCCATCTCGAATGGGGGGGGCACAGATACGCAGTATTTT
TRBJ2-1,TRBV9,NA,NA,CASSPQGGSEQFF,TGTGCCAGCAGCCCTCAGGGGGGTAGCGAGCAGTTCTTC
TRBJ2-7,TRBV4-1,NA,many,CASSQPQGNEQYF,TGCGCCAGCAGCCAACCGCAGGGAAACGAGCAGTACTTC
TRBJ2-2,TRBV6-5,TRBD1,NA,CASTPGGQGAGELFF,TGTGCCAGCACCCCGGGGGGACAGGGCGCCGGGGAGCTGTTTTTT
TRBJ2-5,TRBV29-1,NA,once,CSSIGARGGETQYF,TGCAGCTCAATCGGCGCCAGGGGAGGGGAGACCCAGTACTTC
TRBJ1-4,TRBV3-1/TRBV3-2,NA,once,CASSLGNEKLFF,TGTGCCAGCAGCCTCGGTAATGAAAAACTGTTTTTT
TRBJ1-1,TRBV6-1,NA,few,CASSDSFGAFF,TGTGCCAGCAGTGATAGCTTTGGAGCTTTCTTT
TRBJ2-3,TRBV6-5,NA,NA,CASSTRLVGSDTQYF,TGTGCCAGCAGTACGCGACTAGTAGGGTCGGATACGCAGTATTTT
TRBJ2-3,TRBV4-1,TRBD2,NA,CASSREVPSGGTDTQYF,TGCGCCAGCAGCCGCGAAGTTCCTAGCGGGGGCACAGATACGCAGTATTTT
TRBJ1-5,TRBV2,NA,NA,CASSGSYLESQHF,TGTGCCAGCAGTGGGTCATACCTTGAGTCCCAGCATTTT
TRBJ1-1,TRBV18,NA,NA,CASSPRQDSSTEAFF,TGTGCCAGCTCACCAAGGCAGGACAGTTCAACGGAAGCTTTCTTT
TRBJ1-6,TRBV7-6,NA,NA,CASSQDRNSPLHF,TGTGCCAGCAGCCAAGACAGAAATTCACCCCTCCACTTT
TRBJ2-4,TRBV14,TRBD1,many,CASSQTGTGGAKNIQYF,TGTGCCAGCAGCCAAACCGGGACAGGGGGAGCCAAAAACATTCAGTACTTC
TRBJ1-6,TRBV7-9,NA,NA,CASSSFPDSSYNSPLHF,TGTGCCAGCAGCTCATTTCCGGACAGCTCCTATAATTCACCCCTCCACTTT
TRBJ1-1,TRBV11-2,NA,NA,CASRKPDAGTEAFF,TGTGCCAGCAGGAAACCCGATGCAGGTACTGAAGCTTTCTTT
TRBJ2-3,TRBV6-2/TRBV6-3,TRBD2,NA,CASSRGLAPGIYF,TGTGCCAGCAGTAGGGGACTAGCCCCGGGTATATATTTT
TRBJ1-5,TRBV10-2,TRBD1,many,CASRGQLDQPQHF,TGCGCCAGCAGGGGACAGTTAGATCAGCCCCAGCATTTT
TRBJ1-1,TRBV6-2/TRBV6-3,NA,NA,CASSRQTNTEAFF,TGTGCCAGCAGTCGACAGACTAACACTGAAGCTTTCTTT
TRBJ1-3,TRBV30,TRBD1,NA,CAWNSDRRVRNTIYF,TGTGCCTGGAACTCGGACAGGCGAGTTAGAAACACCATATATTTT
TRBJ2-3,TRBV3-1/TRBV3-2,TRBD1,few,CASSQGGTGPRDTQYF,TGTGCCAGCAGCCAAGGTGGGACAGGACCTCGTGATACGCAGTATTTT
TRBJ2-1,TRBV6-5,NA,NA,CASRESSYNEQFF,TGTGCCAGCAGGGAGAGCTCCTACAATGAGCAGTTCTTC
TRBJ2-3,TRBV5-4,TRBD1,NA,CASSSRTGGISTDTQYF,TGTGCCAGCAGCTCCCGGACAGGGGGAATTTCAACAGATACGCAGTATTTT
TRBJ1-5,TRBV7-2,NA,NA,CASSLSLNQPQHF,TGTGCCAGCAGCCTGAGTTTGAATCAGCCCCAGCATTTT
TRBJ1-6,TRBV5-1,TRBD1,NA,CASSLQGSWGSPLHF,TGCGCCAGCAGCCTACAGGGGTCGTGGGGGTCACCCCTCCACTTT
TRBJ2-6,TRBV5-5,NA,once,CASSLEGGSGANVLTF,TGTGCCAGCAGCTTGGAAGGGGGCTCTGGGGCCAACGTCCTGACTTTC
TRBJ1-2,TRBV5-4,NA,NA,CASSREVYGYTF,TGTGCCAGCAGCCGAGAGGTTTATGGCTACACCTTC
TRBJ1-6,TRBV30,TRBD1,NA,CAWSTGTANNSPLHF,TGTGCCTGGAGCACAGGGACAGCCAATAATTCACCCCTCCACTTT
TRBJ1-4,TRBV7-9,NA,NA,CASTKGATNEKLFF,TGTGCCAGCACGAAGGGGGCAACTAATGAAAAACTGTTTTTT
TRBJ1-5,TRBV2,TRBD1,NA,CASSEGQGGEPQHF,TGTGCCAGCAGTGAAGGACAGGGGGGGGAGCCCCAGCATTTT
TRBJ2-1,TRBV28,NA,NA,CASSLHGVYNEQFF,TGTGCCAGCAGTTTACACGGGGTCTACAATGAGCAGTTCTTC
TRBJ2-7,TRBV11-3,TRBD1,NA,CASSQDRGPSYEQYF,TGTGCCAGCAGCCAGGACAGGGGTCCTTCCTACGAGCAGTACTTC
TRBJ2-3,TRBV5-1,NA,NA,CASSLGGGGRDTQYF,TGCGCCAGCAGCTTGGGGGGCGGGGGCAGAGATACGCAGTATTTT
TRBJ2-7,TRBV5-1,TRBD1,NA,CASSWDREGEQYF,TGCGCCAGCAGCTGGGACAGGGAGGGCGAGCAGTACTTC